This TCR beta chain was sequenced for a study of T-cell memory formation after mild COVID-19. Overall study context: TCR clusters largely stayed donor specific. Study-wide findings and caveats: Contracting CD4+ clones sat mainly in CM and EM; CD8+ in EMRA. Certain responding clones were present in pre-infection memory, suggesting participation of cross-reactive memory.

This CDR3 region has 14 residues. Trimming took 2 bases from V and 1 from J, leaving 8 bases between them. Germline V gene sequence: CDR1 KGHSH, CDR2 LQKENI. This clonotype showed up just a few times. The antigen is not known. Employing constant-segment primers, 5'RACE generated TCR alpha and TCR beta cDNA libraries bearing sample barcodes and UMIs. One entry per CDR3 protein results from TCRdb running MiXCR on the 5' RACE reads. The table shows roughly 310,000 distinct CDR3 sequences, with approximately 15% occurring only once. Material: PBMCs or a T cell subset sorted from them (not recorded which). V gene TRBV18 combines with J gene TRBJ1-1, with D uncertain. This TCR was sampled from a man aged 18 to 35 who had mild COVID-19 (a few samples of this study predate the infection). Cell type and time point are not known. CDR3 sequence reads: CASSPRAGNTEAFF. The CDR3 DNA is TGTGCCAGCTCACCAAGGGCGGGGAACACTGAAGCTTTCTTT.